The text below deals with one TCR beta chain. Its antigen is unknown. Treatment: oral pan-JAK inhibitor, 5-10 mg twice daily. The study team obtained lesional scalp punch biopsies and peripheral blood from alopecia areata patients. CDR1 and CDR2 (germline): GTSNPN, SVGIG (reference sequence). CDR3 length: 13 residues. The trim removed 4 bases at V and 6 bases at J, leaving 6 bases unmatched. The sample originates from a study of CD8+ T cells in alopecia areata. Study-level background: Tofacitinib ran 6 to 18 months, followed by 6 months off drug. The study, taken as a whole, reports: Clonality in lesional scalp, especially alopecia totalis/universalis, exceeded that of normal scalp. A great number of expanded lesional clones endured in scalp and blood during tofacitinib.

Sequencing templates came from extracted RNA that was reverse transcribed into cDNA. Measured with immunoSEQ multiplex PCR; TCRdb has only the in-frame clones, and not every one. The sample has 150,000 to 200,000 clones, 45% to 60% seen once; the top ten hold over 9%. The rearrangement joins TRBV30 to TRBJ2-7; TRBD1 agrees at 10 bases. This receptor was taken from a human donor with alopecia areata. Sequencing was performed on CD8+ T cells sorted from blood, taken at approximately week 52, from a patient treated with tofacitinib. The CDR3 region is CAWNDRGPGEQYF. In DNA, the CDR3 is TGTGCCTGGAACGACAGGGGGCCGGGCGAGCAGTACTTC.